This entry describes one T cell receptor (beta chain). These data belong to a study of blood T cell repertoires in COVID-19. Study as a whole: Acute-phase and convalescent COVID-19 samples originated in the United States, Italy and Spain. From T cells, B-cell-depleted T cells, or PBMCs came the material, which was cDNA or gDNA.

V was shortened by 2 bases and J by 4 bases, with 11 bases between the two germline ends. The CDR3 is 14 residues long. The germline V gene encodes CDR1 MNHEY and CDR2 SVGEGT. Repertoires were generated with immunoSEQ multiplex PCR, while TCRdb's copy carries only in-frame clones and drops some. The data contain approximately 260,000 clones, less than 85% of them singletons. The sample consisted of peripheral blood. This sequence originates from a woman older than 75 with active or convalescent COVID-19. V and J are TRBV6-2 or TRBV6-3 and TRBJ1-2, with D maybe TRBD1 (5 bases). The DNA of the CDR3 is TGTGCCAGCAGTTACCCGTCCGGGGGCTATGGCTACACCTTC. Translating gives CASSYPSGGYGYTF.